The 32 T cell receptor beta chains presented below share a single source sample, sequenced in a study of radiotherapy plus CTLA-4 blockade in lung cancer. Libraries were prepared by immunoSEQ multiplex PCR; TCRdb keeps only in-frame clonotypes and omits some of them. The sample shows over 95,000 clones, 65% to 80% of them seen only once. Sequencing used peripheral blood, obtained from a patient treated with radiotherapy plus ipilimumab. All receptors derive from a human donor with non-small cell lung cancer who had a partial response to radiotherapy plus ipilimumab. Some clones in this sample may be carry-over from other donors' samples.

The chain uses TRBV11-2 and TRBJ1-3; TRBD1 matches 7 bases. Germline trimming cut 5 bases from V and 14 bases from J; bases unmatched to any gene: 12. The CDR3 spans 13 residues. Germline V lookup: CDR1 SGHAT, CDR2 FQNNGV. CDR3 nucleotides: TGTGCCAGCAGCATGGGACAGTTACGGACTGTATATTTT. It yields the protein CASSMGQLRTVYF.

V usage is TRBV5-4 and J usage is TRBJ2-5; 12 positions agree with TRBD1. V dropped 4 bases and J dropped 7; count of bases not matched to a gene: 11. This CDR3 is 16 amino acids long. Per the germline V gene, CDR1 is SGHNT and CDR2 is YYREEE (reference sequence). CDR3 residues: CASSPGPGQGAGTQYF. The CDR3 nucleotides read TGTGCCAGCAGCCCCGGCCCGGGACAGGGGGCCGGGACCCAGTACTTC.

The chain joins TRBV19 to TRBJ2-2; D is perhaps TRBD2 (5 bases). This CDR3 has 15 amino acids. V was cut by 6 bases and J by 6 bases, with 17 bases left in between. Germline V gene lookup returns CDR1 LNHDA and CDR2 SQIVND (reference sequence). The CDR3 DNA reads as TGTGCCAGTAGCATCTACCATGAGGGCCCCGGGGAGCTGTTTTTT. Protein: CASSIYHEGPGELFF.

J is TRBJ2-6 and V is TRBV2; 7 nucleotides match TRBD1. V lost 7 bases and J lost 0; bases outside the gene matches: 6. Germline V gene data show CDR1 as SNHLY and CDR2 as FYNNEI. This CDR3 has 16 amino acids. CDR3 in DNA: TGTGCCAGCAAAAGCAGGGGGTACTCTGGGGCCAACGTCCTGACTTTC. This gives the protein CASKSRGYSGANVLTF. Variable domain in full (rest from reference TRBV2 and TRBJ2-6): EPEVTQTPSHQVTQMGQEVILRCVPISNHLYFYWYRQILGQKVEFLVSFYNNEISEKSEIFDDQFSVERPDGSNFTLKIRSTKLEDSAMYFCASKSRGYSGANVLTFGAGSRLTVL.

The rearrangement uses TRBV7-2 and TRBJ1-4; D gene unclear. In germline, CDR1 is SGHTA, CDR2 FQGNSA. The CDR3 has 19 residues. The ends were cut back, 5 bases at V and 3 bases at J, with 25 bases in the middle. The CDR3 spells CASSNTRGYGGSANEKLFF. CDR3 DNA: TGTGCCAGCAGCAACACCCGAGGGTACGGCGGTTCAGCTAATGAAAAACTGTTTTTT.

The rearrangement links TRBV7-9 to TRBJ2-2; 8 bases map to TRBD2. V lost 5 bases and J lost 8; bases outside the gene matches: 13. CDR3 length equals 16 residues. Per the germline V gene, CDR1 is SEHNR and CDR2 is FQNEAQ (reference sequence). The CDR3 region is CASSPQAGEVWGELFF. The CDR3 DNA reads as TGTGCCAGCAGCCCCCAAGCGGGAGAGGTTTGGGGGGAGCTGTTTTTT.

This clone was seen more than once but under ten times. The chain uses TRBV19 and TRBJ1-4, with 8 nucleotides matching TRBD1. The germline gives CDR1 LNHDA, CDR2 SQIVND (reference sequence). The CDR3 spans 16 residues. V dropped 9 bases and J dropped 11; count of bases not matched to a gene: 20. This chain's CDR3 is CASSTGTGQRGKKLFF. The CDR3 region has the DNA TGTGCCAGCAGCACCGGGACAGGCCAGAGGGGGAAGAAACTGTTTTTT.

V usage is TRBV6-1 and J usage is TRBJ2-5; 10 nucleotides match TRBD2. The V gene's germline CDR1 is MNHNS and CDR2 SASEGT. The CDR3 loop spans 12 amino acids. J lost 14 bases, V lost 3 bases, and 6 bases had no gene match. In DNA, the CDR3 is TGTGCCAGCAGTGACCCTACTAGCGGGGCCTACTTC. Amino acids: CASSDPTSGAYF.

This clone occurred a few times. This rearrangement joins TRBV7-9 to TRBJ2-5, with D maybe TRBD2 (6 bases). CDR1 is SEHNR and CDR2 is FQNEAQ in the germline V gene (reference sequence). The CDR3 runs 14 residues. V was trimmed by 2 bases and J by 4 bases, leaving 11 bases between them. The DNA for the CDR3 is TGTGCCAGCAGCTTATCGGGGGTTCGAGAGACCCAGTACTTC. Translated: CASSLSGVRETQYF.

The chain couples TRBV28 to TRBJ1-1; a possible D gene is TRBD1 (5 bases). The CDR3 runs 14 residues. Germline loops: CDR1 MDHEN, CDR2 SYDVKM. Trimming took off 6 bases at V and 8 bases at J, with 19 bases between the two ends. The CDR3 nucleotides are TGTGCCAGCAGATACGGACACTCGACGGTAGAAGCTTTCTTT. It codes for CASRYGHSTVEAFF.

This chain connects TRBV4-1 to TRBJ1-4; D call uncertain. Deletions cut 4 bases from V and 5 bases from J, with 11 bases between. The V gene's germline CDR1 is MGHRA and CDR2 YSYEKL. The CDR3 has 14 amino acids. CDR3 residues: CASSLRASNEKLFF. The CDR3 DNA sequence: TGCGCCAGCAGCCTGCGGGCTTCCAATGAAAAACTGTTTTTT.

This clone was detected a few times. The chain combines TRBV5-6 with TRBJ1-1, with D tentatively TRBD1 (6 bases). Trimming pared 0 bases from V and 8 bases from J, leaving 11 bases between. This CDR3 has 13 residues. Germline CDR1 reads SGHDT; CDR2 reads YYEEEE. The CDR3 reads CASSLGRQGEAFF. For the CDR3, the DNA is TGTGCCAGCAGCTTGGGACGGCAGGGGGAAGCTTTCTTT.

The CDR3 spells CASSTSSYEQYF. CDR3 nucleotide sequence: TGTGCCAGCAGCACTAGCTCCTACGAGCAGTACTTC. The chain uses TRBV7-8 and TRBJ2-7; TRBD2 is a possible D gene (5 bases). CDR1 SGHVS and CDR2 FQNEAQ come from the germline V gene. V lost 5 bases and J 0 bases, leaving 5 bases between the germline ends. The CDR3 is 12 amino acids.

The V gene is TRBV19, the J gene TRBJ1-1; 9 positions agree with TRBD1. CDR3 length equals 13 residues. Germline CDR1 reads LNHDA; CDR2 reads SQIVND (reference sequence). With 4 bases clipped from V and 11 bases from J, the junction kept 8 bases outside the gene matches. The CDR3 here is CASSTYRGQAAFF. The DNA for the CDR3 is TGTGCCAGTAGTACGTACAGGGGGCAGGCGGCTTTCTTT.

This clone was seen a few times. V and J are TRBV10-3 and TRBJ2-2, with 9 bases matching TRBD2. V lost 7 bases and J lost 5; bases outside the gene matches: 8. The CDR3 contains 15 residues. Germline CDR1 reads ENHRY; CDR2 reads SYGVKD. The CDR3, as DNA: TGTGCCATCAAAAACGGGACTAGCTTGACCGGGGAGCTGTTTTTT. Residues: CAIKNGTSLTGELFF.

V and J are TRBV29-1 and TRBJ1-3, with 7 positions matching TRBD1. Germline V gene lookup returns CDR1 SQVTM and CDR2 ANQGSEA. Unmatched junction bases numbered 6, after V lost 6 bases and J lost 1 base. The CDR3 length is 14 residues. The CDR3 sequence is CSVTLTGSGNTIYF. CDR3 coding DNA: TGCAGCGTAACCTTGACAGGGTCTGGAAACACCATATATTTT.

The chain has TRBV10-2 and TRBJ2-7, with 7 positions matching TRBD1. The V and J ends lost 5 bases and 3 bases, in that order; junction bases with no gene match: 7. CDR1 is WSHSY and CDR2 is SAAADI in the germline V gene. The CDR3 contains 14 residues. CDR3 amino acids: CASSPGTVRYEQYF. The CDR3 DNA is TGCGCCAGCAGTCCCGGGACAGTCCGCTACGAGCAGTACTTC.

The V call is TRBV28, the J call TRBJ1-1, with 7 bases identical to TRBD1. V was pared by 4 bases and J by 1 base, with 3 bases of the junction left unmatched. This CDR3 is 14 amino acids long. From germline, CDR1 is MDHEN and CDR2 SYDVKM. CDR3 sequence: CASSSTGPNTEAFF. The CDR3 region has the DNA TGTGCCAGCAGTTCGACAGGGCCGAACACTGAAGCTTTCTTT.

The CDR3 sequence is CASSPQGWNTEAFF. The CDR3 nucleotides read TGCGCCAGCAGCCCACAGGGGTGGAACACTGAAGCTTTCTTT. The chain has TRBV4-3 and TRBJ1-1, with 7 bases lining up with TRBD1. This CDR3 has 14 amino acids. The ends lost 4 bases at V and 1 base at J; junction bases unmatched: 3. Germline-derived CDR1 and CDR2 are LGHNA and YSLEER.

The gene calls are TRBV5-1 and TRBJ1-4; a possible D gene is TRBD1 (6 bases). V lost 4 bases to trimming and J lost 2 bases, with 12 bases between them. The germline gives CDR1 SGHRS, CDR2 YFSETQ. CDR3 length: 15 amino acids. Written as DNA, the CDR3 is TGCGCCAGCAGCCGTTGGGGGCGGACTAATGAAAAACTGTTTTTT. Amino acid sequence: CASSRWGRTNEKLFF.

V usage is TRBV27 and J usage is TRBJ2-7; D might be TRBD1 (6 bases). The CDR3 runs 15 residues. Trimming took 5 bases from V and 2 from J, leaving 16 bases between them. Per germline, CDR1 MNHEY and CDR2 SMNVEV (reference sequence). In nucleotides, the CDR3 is TGTGCCAGCAGTCAGCTCGGGCGGACAGCCTACGAGCAGTACTTC. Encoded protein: CASSQLGRTAYEQYF.

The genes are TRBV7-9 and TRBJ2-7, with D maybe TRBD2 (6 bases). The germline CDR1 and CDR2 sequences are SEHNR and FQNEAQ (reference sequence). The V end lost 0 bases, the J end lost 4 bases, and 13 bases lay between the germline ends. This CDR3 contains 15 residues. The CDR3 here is CASSLAGGKPYEQYF. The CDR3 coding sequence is TGTGCCAGCAGCTTAGCGGGAGGAAAGCCGTACGAGCAGTACTTC.

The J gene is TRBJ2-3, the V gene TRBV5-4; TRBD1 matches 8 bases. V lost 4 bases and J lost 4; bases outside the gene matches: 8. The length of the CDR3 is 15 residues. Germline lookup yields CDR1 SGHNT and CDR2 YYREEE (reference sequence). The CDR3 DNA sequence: TGTGCCAGCAGCCCCGGGACAGGTTTACCAGATACGCAGTATTTT. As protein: CASSPGTGLPDTQYF. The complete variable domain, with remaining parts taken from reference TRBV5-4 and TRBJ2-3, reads ETGVTQSPTHLIKTRGQQVTLRCSSQSGHNTVSWYQQALGQGPQFIFQYYREEENGRGNFPPRFSGLQFPNYSSELNVNALELDDSALYLCASSPGTGLPDTQYFGPGTRLTVL.

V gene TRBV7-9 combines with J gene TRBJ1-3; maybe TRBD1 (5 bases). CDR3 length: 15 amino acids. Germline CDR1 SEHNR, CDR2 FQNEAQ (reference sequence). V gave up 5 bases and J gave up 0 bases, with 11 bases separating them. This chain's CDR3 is CASSQQVASGNTIYF. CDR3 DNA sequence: TGTGCCAGCAGCCAACAGGTCGCCTCTGGAAACACCATATATTTT.

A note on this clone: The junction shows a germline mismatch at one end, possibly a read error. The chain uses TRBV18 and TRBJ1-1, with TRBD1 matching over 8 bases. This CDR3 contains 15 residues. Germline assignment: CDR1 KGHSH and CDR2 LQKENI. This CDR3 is CTSSPQGAQNTEAFF. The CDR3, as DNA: TGTACCAGCTCACCCCAGGGGGCTCAGAACACTGAAGCTTTCTTT.

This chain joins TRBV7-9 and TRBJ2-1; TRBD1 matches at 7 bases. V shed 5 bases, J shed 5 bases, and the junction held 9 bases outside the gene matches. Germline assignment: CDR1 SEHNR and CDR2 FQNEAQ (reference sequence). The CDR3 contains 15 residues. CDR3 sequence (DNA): TGTGCCAGCAGCCAAGGGGGCCTGCCAAACAATGAGCAGTTCTTC. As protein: CASSQGGLPNNEQFF.

CDR3 region: CASSTSGGETQYF. Written as DNA, the CDR3 is TGTGCCAGTAGTACCTCAGGGGGAGAGACCCAGTACTTC. The chain recombines TRBV19 with TRBJ2-5, with TRBD1 matching 7 bases. Trimming removed 4 bases from V and 4 bases from J; junction bases left unmatched: 3. The CDR3 contains 13 residues. Looked up from germline, CDR1 is LNHDA and CDR2 is SQIVND (reference sequence).

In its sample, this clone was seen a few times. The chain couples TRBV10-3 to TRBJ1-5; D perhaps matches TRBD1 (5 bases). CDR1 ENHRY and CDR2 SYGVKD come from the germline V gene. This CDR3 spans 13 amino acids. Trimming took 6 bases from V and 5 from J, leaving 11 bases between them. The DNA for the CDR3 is TGTGCCATCAGGCAACAGGCTGATCAGCCCCAGCATTTT. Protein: CAIRQQADQPQHF.

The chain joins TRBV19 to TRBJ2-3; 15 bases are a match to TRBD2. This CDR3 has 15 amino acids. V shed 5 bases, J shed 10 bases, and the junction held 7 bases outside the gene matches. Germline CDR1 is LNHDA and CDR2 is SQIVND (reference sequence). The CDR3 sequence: CASSPGLAGGQAQYF. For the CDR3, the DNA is TGTGCCAGTAGTCCGGGACTAGCGGGAGGCCAAGCGCAGTATTTT.

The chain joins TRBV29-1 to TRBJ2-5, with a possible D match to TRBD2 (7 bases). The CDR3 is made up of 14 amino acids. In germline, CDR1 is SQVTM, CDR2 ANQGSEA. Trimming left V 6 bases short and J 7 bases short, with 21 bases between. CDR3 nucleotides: TGCAGCGTCGCGATGCTAGCGGAGGGGGGGACCCAGTACTTC. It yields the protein CSVAMLAEGGTQYF. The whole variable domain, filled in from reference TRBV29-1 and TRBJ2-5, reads SAVISQKPSRDICQRGTSLTIQCQVDSQVTMMFWYRQQPGQSLTLIATANQGSEATYESGFVIDKFPISRPNLTFSTLTVSNMSPEDSSIYLCSVAMLAEGGTQYFGPGTRLLVL.

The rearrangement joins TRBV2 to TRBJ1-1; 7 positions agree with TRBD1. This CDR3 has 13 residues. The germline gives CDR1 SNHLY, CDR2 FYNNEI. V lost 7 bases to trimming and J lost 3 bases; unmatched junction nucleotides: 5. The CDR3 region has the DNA TGTGCCAGCAACGTCCAGGGGGACACTGAAGCTTTCTTT. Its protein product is CASNVQGDTEAFF. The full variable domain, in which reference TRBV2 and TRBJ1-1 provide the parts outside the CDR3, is EPEVTQTPSHQVTQMGQEVILRCVPISNHLYFYWYRQILGQKVEFLVSFYNNEISEKSEIFDDQFSVERPDGSNFTLKIRSTKLEDSAMYFCASNVQGDTEAFFGQGTRLTVV.

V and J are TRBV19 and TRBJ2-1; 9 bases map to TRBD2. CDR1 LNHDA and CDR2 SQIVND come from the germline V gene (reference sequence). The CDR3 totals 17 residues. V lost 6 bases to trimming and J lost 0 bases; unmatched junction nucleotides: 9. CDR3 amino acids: CASSKGGSGSSYNEQFF. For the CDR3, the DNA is TGTGCCAGTAGCAAGGGGGGTAGCGGGAGCTCCTACAATGAGCAGTTCTTC.